This note documents a single TCR beta chain sequence. The CDR3 sequence is 16 residues long. Germline assignment: CDR1 SEHNR and CDR2 FQNEAQ (reference sequence). The V segment lost 4 bases and the J segment 1 base; nucleotides outside the gene matches: 8. The data belong to a study of blood T cell repertoires in COVID-19. Overall study: Some COVID-19 samples were acute and others convalescent; all came from the United States, Italy and Spain. T cells, B-cell-depleted T cells, or PBMCs supplied cDNA or gDNA.

Per the original data handling: How many nucleated cells were present was estimated from reference gene primer amplification. Produced via immunoSEQ multiplex PCR; TCRdb's table is partial and in-frame only. The DNA gave D and trimming, while V, J and clone size come from that table. The sample lists some 110,000 clones; approximately 90% were seen once. Sequenced input: peripheral blood. The V call is TRBV7-9, the J call TRBJ1-2; 8 bases line up with TRBD1. The clonotype comes from a man between 40 and 49 years old with acute or convalescent COVID-19. The CDR3 loop reads CASSSTGTGDNYGYTF. The CDR3 DNA sequence: TGTGCCAGCAGCTCAACCGGGACAGGAGATAACTATGGCTACACCTTC.